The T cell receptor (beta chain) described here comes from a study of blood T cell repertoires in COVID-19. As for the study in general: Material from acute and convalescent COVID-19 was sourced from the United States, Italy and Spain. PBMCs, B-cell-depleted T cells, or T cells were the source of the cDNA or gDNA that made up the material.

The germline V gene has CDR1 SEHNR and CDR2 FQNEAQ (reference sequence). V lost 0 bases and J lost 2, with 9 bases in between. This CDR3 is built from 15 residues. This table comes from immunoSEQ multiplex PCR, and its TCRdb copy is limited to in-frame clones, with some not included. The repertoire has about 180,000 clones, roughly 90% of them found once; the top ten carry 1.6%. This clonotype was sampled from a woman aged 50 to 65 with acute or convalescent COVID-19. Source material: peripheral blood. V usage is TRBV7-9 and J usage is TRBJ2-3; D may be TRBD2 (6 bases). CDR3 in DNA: TGTGCCAGCAGCTTAGCAGGAGGGGACACAGATACGCAGTATTTT. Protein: CASSLAGGDTDTQYF. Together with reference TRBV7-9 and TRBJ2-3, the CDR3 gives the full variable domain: DTGVSQNPRHKITKRGQNVTFRCDPISEHNRLYWYRQTLGQGPEFLTYFQNEAQLEKSRLLSDRFSAERPKGSFSTLEIQRTEQGDSAMYLCASSLAGGDTDTQYFGPGTRLTVL.